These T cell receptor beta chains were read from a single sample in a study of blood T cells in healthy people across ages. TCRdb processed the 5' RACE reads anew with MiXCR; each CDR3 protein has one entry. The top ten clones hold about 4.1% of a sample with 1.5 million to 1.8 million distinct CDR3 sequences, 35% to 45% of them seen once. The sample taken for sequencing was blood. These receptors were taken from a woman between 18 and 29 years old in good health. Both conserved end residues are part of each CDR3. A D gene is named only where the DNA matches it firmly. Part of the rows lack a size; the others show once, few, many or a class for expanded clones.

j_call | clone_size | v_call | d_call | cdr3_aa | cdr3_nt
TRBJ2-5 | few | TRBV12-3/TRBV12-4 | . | CASSATRPKEETQYF | TGTGCCAGCAGTGCGACCCGGCCTAAGGAAGAGACCCAGTACTTC
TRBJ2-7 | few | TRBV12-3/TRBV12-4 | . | CASSLKQSYEQYF | TGTGCCAGCAGTTTAAAACAGTCCTACGAGCAGTACTTC
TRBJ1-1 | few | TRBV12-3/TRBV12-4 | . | CASSRYYTRGTEAFF | TGTGCCAGCAGTCGCTATTATACAAGGGGTACTGAAGCTTTCTTT
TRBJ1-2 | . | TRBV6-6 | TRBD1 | CASKGQGAHGYTF | TGTGCCAGCAAAGGACAGGGGGCTCATGGCTACACCTTC
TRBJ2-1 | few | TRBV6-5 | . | CASSFDVSYNEQFF | TGTGCCAGCAGTTTTGACGTCTCCTACAATGAGCAGTTCTTC
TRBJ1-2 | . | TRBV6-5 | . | CASSRTAQPTNYGYTF | TGTGCCAGCAGCCGGACAGCACAACCCACAAACTATGGCTACACCTTC
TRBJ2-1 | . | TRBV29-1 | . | CSQWSTRYNEQFF | TGCAGCCAATGGAGTACCCGCTACAATGAGCAGTTCTTC
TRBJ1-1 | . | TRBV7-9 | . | CASSPPSPTEAFF | TGTGCCAGCAGCCCCCCTTCCCCGACTGAAGCTTTCTTT
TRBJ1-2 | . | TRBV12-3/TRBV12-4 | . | CAGRLGRDYGYTF | TGTGCCGGCAGGCTCGGCAGGGATTATGGCTACACCTTC
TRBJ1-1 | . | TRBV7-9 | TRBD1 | CASSPDGDRDPEAFF | TGTGCCAGCAGCCCGGACGGGGACAGGGACCCTGAAGCTTTCTTT
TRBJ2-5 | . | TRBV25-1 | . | CASSEHGTAQETQYF | TGTGCCAGCAGTGAACATGGAACAGCACAAGAGACCCAGTACTTC
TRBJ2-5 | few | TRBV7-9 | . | CASSVLGYEQYF | TGTGCCAGCAGCGTACTAGGGTATGAGCAGTACTTC
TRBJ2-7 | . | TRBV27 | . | CANSNSGTYEQYF | TGTGCCAACAGTAATTCCGGGACCTACGAGCAGTACTTC
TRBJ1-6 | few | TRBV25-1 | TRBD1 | CASSQLRQGSPLHF | TGTGCCAGCAGCCAACTCAGACAGGGCTCACCCCTCCACTTT
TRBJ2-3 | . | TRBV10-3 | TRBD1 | CANRQGEVTDTQYF | TGTGCCAACCGACAGGGGGAAGTCACAGATACGCAGTATTTT
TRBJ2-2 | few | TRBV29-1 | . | CSALPITGELFF | TGCAGCGCCTTACCAATCACCGGGGAGCTGTTTTTT
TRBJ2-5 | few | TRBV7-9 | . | CASSLDWSQYF | TGTGCCAGCAGCTTAGACTGGTCTCAGTACTTC
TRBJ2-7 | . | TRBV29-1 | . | CSASGGLASGSYEQYF | TGCAGCGCCTCCGGCGGGCTAGCCTCGGGGTCCTACGAGCAGTACTTC
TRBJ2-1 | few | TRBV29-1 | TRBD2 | CSVEPGLAEVYNEQFF | TGCAGCGTTGAACCGGGACTAGCGGAGGTCTACAATGAGCAGTTCTTC
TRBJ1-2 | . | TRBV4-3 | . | CASSQPGRYGYTF | TGCGCCAGCAGCCAGCCAGGGAGGTATGGCTACACCTTC
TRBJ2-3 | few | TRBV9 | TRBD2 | CASSVVPLAGGLDTQYF | TGTGCCAGCAGCGTAGTCCCACTAGCGGGAGGTCTAGATACGCAGTATTTT
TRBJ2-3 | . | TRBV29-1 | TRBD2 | CSVELAGSPDTQYF | TGCAGCGTTGAACTAGCGGGGTCTCCAGATACGCAGTATTTT
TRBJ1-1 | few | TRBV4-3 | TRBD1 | CASSQDWTGGTEAFF | TGCGCCAGCAGCCAAGATTGGACAGGGGGTACTGAAGCTTTCTTT
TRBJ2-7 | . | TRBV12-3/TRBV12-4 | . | CASLSRAEGSYEQYF | TGTGCCAGCCTCTCCCGGGCCGAGGGCTCCTACGAGCAGTACTTC
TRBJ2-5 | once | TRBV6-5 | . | CASSYSKGLGETQYF | TGTGCCAGCAGTTACTCGAAGGGCCTAGGGGAGACCCAGTACTTC
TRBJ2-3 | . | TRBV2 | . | CASKNGAGRITDTQYF | TGTGCCAGCAAAAACGGCGCGGGCCGGATCACAGATACGCAGTATTTT
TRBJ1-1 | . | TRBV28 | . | CASRPPRDTEAFF | TGTGCCAGCAGACCGCCCCGGGACACTGAAGCTTTCTTT
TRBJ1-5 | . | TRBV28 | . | CTSSLRDISNQPQHF | TGTACCAGCAGTTTAAGGGACATTAGCAATCAGCCCCAGCATTTT
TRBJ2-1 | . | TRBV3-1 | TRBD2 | CASSQRTSGRYNEQFF | TGTGCCAGCAGCCAGCGGACTAGCGGGAGGTACAATGAGCAGTTCTTC
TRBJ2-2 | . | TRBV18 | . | CASSLHGNTGELFF | TGTGCCAGCTCACTCCACGGAAACACCGGGGAGCTGTTTTTT
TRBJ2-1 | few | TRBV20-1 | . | CSAGLGSYNEQFF | TGCAGTGCTGGACTGGGCTCCTACAATGAGCAGTTCTTC
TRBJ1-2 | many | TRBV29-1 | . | CSAAQRDYGYTF | TGCAGCGCCGCCCAACGGGACTATGGCTACACCTTC
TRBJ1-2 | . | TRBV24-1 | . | CATSDSDFNYGYTF | TGTGCCACCAGTGATTCGGACTTCAACTATGGCTACACCTTC
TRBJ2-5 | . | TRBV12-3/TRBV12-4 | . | CASARGIGEGETQYF | TGTGCCAGCGCCCGGGGCATCGGTGAAGGAGAGACCCAGTACTTC
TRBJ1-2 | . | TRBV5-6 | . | CASSPGGDHYGYTF | TGTGCCAGCAGCCCCGGCGGTGACCACTATGGCTACACCTTC
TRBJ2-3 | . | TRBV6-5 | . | CASRNNRVGTDTQYF | TGTGCCAGCAGAAACAACAGGGTGGGCACAGATACGCAGTATTTT
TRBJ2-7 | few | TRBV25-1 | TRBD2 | CASSEQGGYYEQYF | TGTGCCAGCAGTGAACAGGGAGGGTACTACGAGCAGTACTTC
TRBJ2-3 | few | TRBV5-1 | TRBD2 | CASRQQAGSTDTQYF | TGCGCCAGCAGACAACAAGCGGGATCCACAGATACGCAGTATTTT
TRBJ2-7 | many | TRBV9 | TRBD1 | CASSLGQGALYEQYF | TGTGCCAGCAGCCTGGGACAGGGGGCCCTCTACGAGCAGTACTTC
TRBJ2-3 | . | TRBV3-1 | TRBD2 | CASSSRLAGESTDTQYF | TGTGCCAGCAGCTCACGACTAGCGGGAGAAAGCACAGATACGCAGTATTTT
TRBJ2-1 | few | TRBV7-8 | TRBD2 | CASSLRRLADNEQFF | TGTGCCAGCAGCTTACGACGACTAGCGGACAATGAGCAGTTCTTC
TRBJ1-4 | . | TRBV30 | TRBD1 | CAWSRTGANEKLFF | TGTGCCTGGAGCAGGACAGGGGCTAATGAAAAACTGTTTTTT
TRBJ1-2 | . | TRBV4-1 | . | CASSQDRLPDLDGYTF | TGCGCCAGCAGCCAAGATAGACTCCCGGATTTAGATGGCTACACCTTC
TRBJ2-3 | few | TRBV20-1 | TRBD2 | CSARVLAPTDTQYF | TGCAGTGCTAGAGTACTAGCGCCCACAGATACGCAGTATTTT
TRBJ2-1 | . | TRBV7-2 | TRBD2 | CASSPGTISYEQFF | TGTGCCAGCAGCCCCGGGACTATCTCCTACGAGCAGTTCTTC
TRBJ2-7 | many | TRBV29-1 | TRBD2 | CSVGGLADYEQYF | TGCAGCGTTGGCGGGCTAGCGGACTACGAGCAGTACTTC
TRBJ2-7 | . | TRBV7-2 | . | CASSLDRRSSTYEQYF | TGTGCCAGCAGCTTAGACCGGAGAAGTTCAACCTACGAGCAGTACTTC
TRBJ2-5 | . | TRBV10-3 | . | CAISVATEETQYF | TGTGCCATCAGTGTAGCGACTGAAGAGACCCAGTACTTC